One and the same sample provided the 4 T cell receptor beta chains below, sequenced in a study of T cells after yellow fever vaccination. One entry per CDR3 protein results from TCRdb running MiXCR on the 5' RACE reads. The sample includes about 120,000 distinct CDR3 sequences, approximately 8.4% seen only once; the top ten take almost 40%. The source was CD8+ T cells sorted from PBMCs, collected on the day of the yellow fever booster vaccination. The origin of the receptors is a man aged 18 to 29 who received the YFV17D yellow fever vaccine.

This chain connects TRBV7-9 to TRBJ1-5, with D tentatively TRBD1 (6 bases). CDR3 length: 12 amino acids. Germline CDR1 and CDR2: SEHNR and FQNEAQ (reference sequence). Deletions cut 4 bases from V and 6 bases from J, with 7 bases between. Here the CDR3 reads CASSWDTQPQHF. CDR3 sequence (DNA): TGTGCCAGCAGCTGGGACACTCAGCCCCAGCATTTT.

This clonotype was recorded many times. V is TRBV6-4 and J is TRBJ2-3; 10 bases fit TRBD2. Germline assignment: CDR1 MRHNA and CDR2 SNTAGT. The trim removed 0 bases at V and 4 bases at J, leaving 4 bases unmatched. The CDR3 runs 16 residues. CDR3 DNA: TGTGCCAGCAGTGACTCGGCTAGCGGGGGAGCAGATACGCAGTATTTT. Its protein is CASSDSASGGADTQYF.

The sample holds a few counts of this clonotype. The chain carries TRBV15 and TRBJ2-1; TRBD2 might be the D (5 bases). Trimming removed 0 bases at V and 12 bases at J, with 18 bases between. CDR3 length equals 15 residues. Germline V gene data show CDR1 as LNHNV and CDR2 as YYDKDF (reference sequence). CDR3 nucleotide sequence: TGTGCCACCAGCAGAGATCGGGGTCATATCAAGTGGCAGTTCTTC. Translated, it gives CATSRDRGHIKWQFF.

This clonotype came up a few times. In nucleotides, the CDR3 is TGTGCCAGCAGCCAAGAAATGTTTCTAGCGGGTGCCGGGGAGCTGTTTTTT. Amino acids: CASSQEMFLAGAGELFF. The chain uses TRBV4-2 and TRBJ2-2, with 8 bases fitting TRBD2. J lost 6 bases, V lost 0 bases, and 9 bases had no gene match. The length of the CDR3 is 17 residues. The germline CDR1 and CDR2 sequences are LGHNA and YNFKEQ.